This T cell receptor (beta chain) comes out of a study of T cell responses to AZD1222 COVID-19 vaccine. Findings and caveats of the study: The CD4 TCRs associated with vaccination extended across spike and predominated at 160-218 and 743-854. The donor cohort was predominantly white British with a female majority, and clonal diversity may have been underestimated. Receipt of two AZD1222 doses was followed by a rise in Spike-specific TCR breadth and depth. Unmutated variant regions reportedly attract nearly half of all spike-specific TCRs.

Comments on this clone: Its cognate antigen is unknown.

The germline V and J ends were trimmed by 4 bases and 0 bases, with 20 bases remaining between them. Germline V gene sequence: CDR1 SGHRS, CDR2 YFSETQ. The CDR3 has 19 amino acids. This table comes from immunoSEQ multiplex PCR, and its TCRdb copy is limited to in-frame clones, with some not included. The table records 96,000 or so clones, roughly nine tenths of them present only once. The chain has TRBV5-1 and TRBJ1-6; D is undetermined. The sequenced sample was peripheral blood, obtained on day 0 of AZD1222 vaccination. This sequence was found in an adult in good health. In DNA form, the CDR3 reads TGCGCCAGCAGCGTCACGGGATCAACCGATTTCTCCTATAATTCACCCCTCCACTTT. This codes for CASSVTGSTDFSYNSPLHF.